The clone carrying this TCR beta chain has just a few counts. These data are taken from a study of shared T cell receptors in the human thymus. Clones were read by immunoSEQ multiplex PCR, and TCRdb kept only the in-frame ones, dropping some. The sample lists about 730,000 clones, approximately 85% occurring once. Trimming at V came to 8 bases and at J to 5 bases, leaving 10 bases not matched to a gene. There are 15 residues in the CDR3. Germline V gives CDR1 MNHEY, CDR2 SVGAGI. These same records also appear under a second study, on human thymus T cells. That paper notes: Thymic tissue was derived from resections collected during corrective heart surgery. Among unrelated individuals, related research reported thymic repertoires that overlapped highly.

The sample was thymocytes. The rearrangement uses TRBV6-5 and TRBJ1-5, with 9 bases identical to TRBD1. The TCR comes from a girl under three years old with a congenital heart defect. DNA for the CDR3: TGTGCCAGCGGGAGACAGGGGGGGAGGGATCAGCCCCAGCATTTT. This gives the protein CASGRQGGRDQPQHF.